This TCR beta chain derives from a study of OX40 agonist ivuxolimab in advanced cancers. Across the whole study: Intravenous ivuxolimab was administered to patients every 2 weeks at 0.01 to 10 mg/kg.

TCRdb's copy holds only in-frame clones and misses some; the assay was immunoSEQ multiplex PCR. The sample shows tens of thousands of clones, 65% to 80% of them seen only once. Findings and limits, study-wide: Partial responders treated at 0.1-3.0 mg/kg exhibited clonal expansion among the lowest measured. In CD8+ T cells, expanded clones were on average more numerous than in CD4+. Determination of antigen specificity was not performed for the expanded peripheral T cells.

CDR3 length: 16 residues. V lost 2 bases and J 0 bases, leaving 12 bases between the germline ends. The germline CDR1 and CDR2 sequences are MGHDK and SYGVNS. A remark on this clone: Its antigen is not known.

The receptor's source is an adult with an advanced solid tumor such as melanoma, head and neck, liver or kidney cancer. The source material was CD4+ or CD8+ T cells sorted from blood, sampled in a trial of the OX40 agonist ivuxolimab. The J gene is TRBJ2-3, the V gene TRBV25-1, with D uncertain. CDR3 region: CASSEVVGFSTDTQYF. The CDR3 DNA follows: TGTGCCAGCAGTGAAGTAGTGGGTTTTAGCACAGATACGCAGTATTTT.